These 31 T cell receptor beta chains originate from one sample sequenced in a study of blood T cell repertoires in COVID-19. Some clones are missing from TCRdb's copy, which holds only in-frame ones; the method was immunoSEQ multiplex PCR. The data contain 160,000 or so clones, about 83% of them singletons. The sample was peripheral blood. The receptors were gathered from a man aged 65 to 79 who had recovered from COVID-19.

This chain links TRBV5-6 with TRBJ2-1; D ambiguous. Germline CDR1 SGHDT, CDR2 YYEEEE. The CDR3 consists of 12 residues. Trimming pared 4 bases from V and 7 bases from J, leaving 9 bases between. The CDR3 region has the DNA TGTGCCAGCAGCCTAGACGAGAATGAGCAGTTCTTC. As protein: CASSLDENEQFF.

The V and J genes are TRBV7-2 and TRBJ1-2; D not resolved. Trimming cost V 0 bases and J 4 bases, with 6 bases left between them. CDR3 length: 13 amino acids. Germline V gene lookup returns CDR1 SGHTA and CDR2 FQGNSA. The CDR3 loop is CASSLASFYGYTF. CDR3 coding DNA: TGTGCCAGCAGCTTAGCCAGTTTCTATGGCTACACCTTC.

This chain joins TRBV18 and TRBJ2-2, with 7 bases matching TRBD2. The J segment lost 1 base and the V segment lost 4 bases, leaving 6 bases of the junction unmatched. The CDR3 sequence is 16 residues long. Germline loops: CDR1 KGHSH, CDR2 LQKENI. DNA for the CDR3: TGTGCCAGCTCACATTCCCTAGCGGAGAACACCGGGGAGCTGTTTTTT. This codes for CASSHSLAENTGELFF. The whole variable domain, filled in from reference TRBV18 and TRBJ2-2, reads NAGVMQNPRHLVRRRGQEARLRCSPMKGHSHVYWYRQLPEEGLKFMVYLQKENIIDESGMPKERFSAEFPKEGPSILRIQQVVRGDSAAYFCASSHSLAENTGELFFGEGSRLTVL.

The chain joins TRBV5-1 to TRBJ2-3; TRBD2 aligns across 14 bases. This CDR3 contains 18 residues. CDR1 and CDR2 (germline): SGHRS, YFSETQ. V lost 3 bases and J lost 0; bases outside the gene matches: 6. The CDR3 is CASSWGLAGVQSTDTQYF. For the CDR3, the DNA is TGCGCCAGCAGCTGGGGACTAGCGGGGGTACAAAGCACAGATACGCAGTATTTT.

V gene TRBV5-8 combines with J gene TRBJ1-1; a possible D gene is TRBD1 (6 bases). In germline, CDR1 is SGHTS, CDR2 YDEGEE. V was clipped by 0 bases and J by 0 bases, with 21 bases between them. This CDR3 is built from 19 residues. Here the CDR3 DNA reads TGTGCCAGCAGCTTGGATACAGGGCGACCAACAACATTGAACACTGAAGCTTTCTTT. Translating it yields CASSLDTGRPTTLNTEAFF.

The CDR3 nucleotides read TGTGCCACCAGTGAGGGACAGGGGGCTTACAATGAGCAGTTCTTC. Its translation: CATSEGQGAYNEQFF. The chain joins TRBV24-1 to TRBJ2-1; 12 bases align to TRBD1. This CDR3 has 15 amino acids. Trimming cost V 4 bases and J 4 bases; bases outside gene matches: 1. CDR1 and CDR2 (germline): KGHDR, SFDVKD.

This rearrangement joins TRBV3-1 (or the pseudogene TRBV3-2) to TRBJ2-7; 9 bases map to TRBD2. The junction had 0 bases not matched to a gene; V was cut back by 4 bases and J by 2 bases. Germline V CDR1 and CDR2: LGHDT, YNNKEL (reference sequence). The CDR3 sequence is 13 residues long. CDR3 region: CASSLAGAYEQYF. Here the CDR3 DNA reads TGTGCCAGCAGCCTAGCGGGAGCCTACGAGCAGTACTTC.

V usage is TRBV28 and J usage is TRBJ1-5; D uncertain. This CDR3 contains 15 residues. Germline V gene sequence: CDR1 MDHEN, CDR2 SYDVKM. Trimming took off 6 bases at V and 2 bases at J, with 14 bases between the two ends. CDR3 bases: TGTGCCAGCAGGGCACTAGGGTTAGGCAATCAGCCCCAGCATTTT. Translating gives CASRALGLGNQPQHF. Complete variable domain (other parts from reference TRBV28 and TRBJ1-5): DVKVTQSSRYLVKRTGEKVFLECVQDMDHENMFWYRQDPGLGLRLIYFSYDVKMKEKGDIPEGYSVSREKKERFSLILESASTNQTSMYLCASRALGLGNQPQHFGDGTRLSIL.

The rearrangement joins TRBV7-9 to TRBJ2-2; 7 nucleotides match TRBD2. The CDR3 loop spans 14 amino acids. The V segment lost 5 bases and the J segment 5 bases; nucleotides outside the gene matches: 5. The germline gives CDR1 SEHNR, CDR2 FQNEAQ (reference sequence). The CDR3 spells CASSPLAVTGELFF. CDR3 DNA: TGTGCCAGCAGCCCCCTAGCGGTTACCGGGGAGCTGTTTTTT.

In the case of this clone: Germline is not matched at one junction end, which may reflect a read error. The DNA for the CDR3 is TGTGCTAGCAGCCGACAGCCGAATATTAATGAAAAACTGTTTTTT. As protein: CASSRQPNINEKLFF. J is TRBJ1-4 and V is TRBV7-7; TRBD1 might be the D (5 bases). The CDR3 is 15 residues long. The germline V gene has CDR1 SSHAT and CDR2 FNYEAQ (reference sequence).

The V and J genes are TRBV18 and TRBJ1-1, with 8 nucleotides matching TRBD1. The J segment lost 6 bases and the V segment lost 6 bases, leaving 9 bases of the junction unmatched. This CDR3 is 14 amino acids long. Germline loops: CDR1 KGHSH, CDR2 LQKENI. This CDR3 reads CASSVYRGGAEAFF. DNA of the CDR3: TGTGCCAGCTCCGTCTACAGGGGGGGGGCTGAAGCTTTCTTT.

The chain links TRBV19 to TRBJ2-7; D possibly corresponds to TRBD2 (7 bases). Looked up from germline, CDR1 is LNHDA and CDR2 is SQIVND (reference sequence). The CDR3 extends over 15 amino acids. V was trimmed by 7 bases and J by 3 bases, leaving 19 bases between them. The CDR3 is CASTMGGAGIYEQYF. The DNA of the CDR3 is TGTGCCAGTACCATGGGGGGGGCAGGTATCTACGAGCAGTACTTC.

This clone was counted only a few times. The chain links TRBV6-5 to TRBJ2-3, with TRBD1 as a possible D gene (7 bases). This CDR3 has 14 amino acids. Trimming stripped 2 bases from V and 4 bases from J, with 10 bases between. Germline-derived CDR1 and CDR2 are MNHEY and SVGAGI. The CDR3 here is CASSYQGGPDTQYF. CDR3 in DNA: TGTGCCAGCAGTTACCAGGGGGGCCCAGATACGCAGTATTTT.

The chain carries TRBV19 and TRBJ2-5; 9 bases are a match to TRBD1. The CDR3 has 14 amino acids. From germline, CDR1 is LNHDA and CDR2 SQIVND (reference sequence). Unmatched junction bases numbered 6, after V lost 5 bases and J lost 5 bases. CDR3 amino acids: CASSATGGSETQYF. The DNA for the CDR3 is TGTGCCAGTAGTGCGACAGGGGGAAGCGAGACCCAGTACTTC.

The V and J genes are TRBV19 and TRBJ1-2; 9 bases map to TRBD1. V shed 8 bases and J 2 bases; nucleotides not matched to a gene: 9. This CDR3 has 15 residues. Germline values: CDR1 LNHDA, CDR2 SQIVND (reference sequence). The CDR3, as DNA: TGTGCCAGTCTCAAGGACAGGGGAGAAAACTATGGCTACACCTTC. Its translation is CASLKDRGENYGYTF.

J is TRBJ1-1 and V is TRBV7-2; the D is unclear. V lost 5 bases and J lost 1, with 8 bases in between. This CDR3 spans 13 amino acids. From germline, CDR1 is SGHTA and CDR2 FQGNSA. CDR3 nucleotides: TGTGCCAGCAGCACATCAGGGAACACTGAAGCTTTCTTT. Its protein is CASSTSGNTEAFF.

This clone was seen only a few times. CDR3: CASSDRARTDTQYF. CDR3 nucleotides: TGTGCCAGCAGTGACAGGGCCCGGACAGATACGCAGTATTTT. The chain employs TRBV2 and TRBJ2-3; D might be TRBD1 (5 bases). Germline-derived CDR1 and CDR2 are SNHLY and FYNNEI. V dropped 3 bases and J dropped 3 bases, with 10 bases sitting between them. The CDR3 contains 14 residues.

This clone was seen once. The gene calls are TRBV19 and TRBJ1-5; TRBD1 matches 9 bases. CDR1 LNHDA and CDR2 SQIVND come from the germline V gene (reference sequence). With V trimmed by 3 bases and J by 6 bases, 3 bases remained unmatched. CDR3 length equals 14 residues. Here the CDR3 reads CASSMGQGSQPQHF. The DNA of the CDR3 is TGTGCCAGTAGTATGGGACAGGGTAGTCAGCCCCAGCATTTT.

This clone was seen a few times. The chain combines TRBV13 with TRBJ2-4; possibly TRBD1 for D (5 bases). V was shortened by 3 bases and J by 0 bases, with 6 bases between the two germline ends. Looked up from germline, CDR1 is PRHDT and CDR2 is FYEKMQ (reference sequence). CDR3 length equals 14 residues. CDR3 protein: CASSLGLAKNIQYF. The DNA for the CDR3 is TGTGCCAGCAGCTTGGGGCTAGCCAAAAACATTCAGTACTTC.

The rearrangement links TRBV19 to TRBJ2-1, with TRBD2 matching 7 bases. Trimming took 2 bases from V and 8 from J; bases not matched to a gene: 6. Germline V gene data show CDR1 as LNHDA and CDR2 as SQIVND (reference sequence). This CDR3 spans 14 amino acids. The CDR3 sequence is CASSIWGEGYEQFF. The CDR3 bases are TGTGCCAGTAGTATATGGGGGGAGGGGTATGAGCAGTTCTTC.

V gene TRBV18 combines with J gene TRBJ1-4; D might be TRBD1 (6 bases). This CDR3 is 16 amino acids long. Germline V gives CDR1 KGHSH, CDR2 LQKENI. V was clipped by 4 bases and J by 4 bases, with 16 bases between them. The CDR3 region has the DNA TGTGCCAGCTCACTCACGACAGGCTCCCTTAATGAAAAACTGTTTTTT. It yields the protein CASSLTTGSLNEKLFF.

The chain couples TRBV7-9 to TRBJ2-1; D perhaps matches TRBD1 (5 bases). The germline V gene encodes CDR1 SEHNR and CDR2 FQNEAQ (reference sequence). This CDR3 comprises 19 residues. V was clipped by 5 bases and J by 5 bases, with 28 bases between them. In nucleotides, the CDR3 is TGTGCCAGCAGCCTCCGATTCCCAAAGACAGACATCCTTCACAATGAGCAGTTCTTC. As protein: CASSLRFPKTDILHNEQFF.

In its sample, this clone was seen a few times. The chain links TRBV4-1 to TRBJ2-1; 11 positions match TRBD2. The CDR3 contains 17 residues. V gave up 0 bases and J gave up 0 bases; unmatched junction bases: 1. Germline-derived CDR1 and CDR2 are MGHRA and YSYEKL. CDR3 coding DNA: TGCGCCAGCAGCCAAGAAACTAGCGGGAGCTCCTACAATGAGCAGTTCTTC. This codes for CASSQETSGSSYNEQFF.

J is TRBJ2-2 and V is TRBV6-5, with 9 bases lining up with TRBD1. Germline trimming cut 5 bases from V and 6 bases from J; bases unmatched to any gene: 4. There are 14 residues in the CDR3. The germline V gene encodes CDR1 MNHEY and CDR2 SVGAGI. CDR3 nucleotide sequence: TGTGCCAGCAGTCCTCGGACAGGGGCCGGGGAGCTGTTTTTT. Protein: CASSPRTGAGELFF.

The CDR3 loop is CAWESRMNTEAFF. CDR3 nucleotide sequence: TGTGCCTGGGAGTCCAGAATGAACACTGAAGCTTTCTTT. The V call is TRBV30, the J call TRBJ1-1; D remains unclear. The germline V and J ends were trimmed by 5 bases and 0 bases, with 10 bases remaining between them. In germline, CDR1 is GTSNPN, CDR2 SVGIG (reference sequence). The CDR3 extends over 13 amino acids.

J is TRBJ1-1 and V is TRBV7-2; D unclear. Germline CDR1 is SGHTA and CDR2 is FQGNSA. V was shortened by 1 base and J by 0 bases, with 9 bases between the two germline ends. The CDR3 is 15 residues long. The DNA of the CDR3 is TGTGCCAGCAGCTTAGGCGGATCCATGAACACTGAAGCTTTCTTT. This encodes CASSLGGSMNTEAFF.

This chain connects TRBV6-6 to TRBJ2-7; 8 nucleotides match TRBD1. In germline, CDR1 is MNHNY, CDR2 SVGAGI (reference sequence). This CDR3 has 13 residues. The J segment lost 6 bases and the V segment lost 6 bases, leaving 7 bases of the junction unmatched. The CDR3 loop is CASSNQGAREQYF. CDR3 bases: TGTGCCAGCAGCAACCAGGGGGCTCGCGAGCAGTACTTC.

The CDR3 loop reads CASSQGLATGELFF. The CDR3 DNA follows: TGTGCCAGCAGCCAGGGTTTAGCTACCGGGGAGCTGTTTTTT. The rearrangement uses TRBV3-1 (or the pseudogene TRBV3-2) and TRBJ2-2; no definite D call. V lost 3 bases and J 5 bases, leaving 10 bases between the germline ends. The germline CDR1 and CDR2 sequences are LGHDT and YNNKEL (reference sequence). CDR3 length: 14 amino acids.

The rearrangement uses TRBV9 and TRBJ2-5; a possible D gene is TRBD2 (6 bases). CDR3 length: 16 amino acids. V lost 0 bases, J lost 2 bases, and 14 bases lay in between. CDR1 and CDR2 from the germline V gene are SGDLS and YYNGEE. CDR3 sequence: CASSVAPRAGQETQYF. The CDR3 coding sequence is TGTGCCAGCAGCGTAGCCCCACGTGCGGGACAAGAGACCCAGTACTTC.

The rearrangement uses TRBV10-3 and TRBJ2-6; 10 bases are shared with TRBD2. The CDR3 spans 17 residues. Germline V gene lookup returns CDR1 ENHRY and CDR2 SYGVKD. V was clipped by 7 bases and J by 0 bases; unmatched bases: 6. The CDR3 is CAIMGPSGSSGANVLTF. CDR3 DNA sequence: TGTGCCATCATGGGCCCTAGCGGGAGCTCTGGGGCCAACGTCCTGACTTTC.

This sequence joins TRBV28 and TRBJ2-7; D possibly corresponds to TRBD1 (8 bases). This CDR3 has 15 amino acids. CDR1 is MDHEN, CDR2 SYDVKM, per germline. V was clipped by 6 bases and J by 3 bases, with 18 bases between them. The CDR3 DNA follows: TGTGCCAGCAGAACCACAGGGGGAGGGATCTACGAGCAGTACTTC. Translating gives CASRTTGGGIYEQYF.